This T cell receptor (beta chain) was documented in a study of blood T cells in healthy people across ages. Notes on the study in general: Without sorted subsets, naive and antigen-experienced compartments could not be conclusively compared. Unknown donor CMV status possibly confounded expanded clonotype changes.

For the second PCR, which ran for roughly 7 to 11 cycles, a sample-barcoded 5' primer and a J-beta primer mix were used. Sequencing yielded, for each sample, at least 2.5 million paired-end reads carrying CDR3. A single record per CDR3 protein comes from TCRdb applying MiXCR to the 5' RACE reads. The table shows roughly 1.6 million distinct CDR3 sequences, with about 32% occurring only once. Each sample yielded at least 5.5 micrograms of PBMC total RNA. V shed 4 bases, J shed 6 bases, and the junction held 6 bases outside the gene matches. Germline CDR1 is MGHRA and CDR2 is YSYEKL. This CDR3 contains 14 residues. This clonotype came up a few times. Its antigen is unknown.

The V call is TRBV4-1, the J call TRBJ1-1, with 9 bases aligning to TRBD1. The sample taken for sequencing was blood. This TCR was recovered from a woman younger than 45 in good health. The CDR3 loop reads CASSPGQGLAEAFF. Here the CDR3 DNA reads TGCGCCAGCAGCCCGGGACAGGGACTCGCTGAAGCTTTCTTT.